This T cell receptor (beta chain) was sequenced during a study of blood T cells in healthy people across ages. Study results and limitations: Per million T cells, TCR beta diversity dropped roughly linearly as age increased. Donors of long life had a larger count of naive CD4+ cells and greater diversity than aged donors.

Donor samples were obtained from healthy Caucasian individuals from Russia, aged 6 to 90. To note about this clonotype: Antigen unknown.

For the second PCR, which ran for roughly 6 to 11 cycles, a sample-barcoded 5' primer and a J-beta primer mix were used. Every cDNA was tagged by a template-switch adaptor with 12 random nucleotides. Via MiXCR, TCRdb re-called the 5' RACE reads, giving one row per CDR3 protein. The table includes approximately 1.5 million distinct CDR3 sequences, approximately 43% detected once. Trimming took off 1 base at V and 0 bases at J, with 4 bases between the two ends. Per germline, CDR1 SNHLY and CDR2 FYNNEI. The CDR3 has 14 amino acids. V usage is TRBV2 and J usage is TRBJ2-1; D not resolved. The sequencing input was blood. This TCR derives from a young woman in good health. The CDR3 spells CASSEESSYNEQFF. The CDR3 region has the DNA TGTGCCAGCAGTGAAGAGAGCTCCTACAATGAGCAGTTCTTC.